These 20 T cell receptor beta chains originate from one sample sequenced in a study of blood T cell repertoires in COVID-19 (TCRdb year 2020). The method behind the library was the immunoSEQ multiplex PCR assay. In TCRdb, the immuneACCESS table is reduced to in-frame sequences with V and J assigned. These tables do not hold every clone; where another copy was compared, an unresolved V gene accounts for under half, and the others remain unexplained. The sample table shows about 130,000 clones, and approximately 85% are seen once. The top ten hold 9.5% to 15% of the sample. Sequencing was done on a sample of peripheral blood. The receptor set was obtained from a human donor in a cohort sampled during active COVID-19.

The V and J genes are TRBV9 and TRBJ1-4; tentative D call: TRBD1 (5 bases). Germline CDR1 and CDR2: SGDLS and YYNGEE. V gave up 2 bases and J gave up 8 bases, with 13 bases separating them. The CDR3 is made up of 14 amino acids. DNA of the CDR3: TGTGCCAGCAGCGTGGGGGGAGGCGGGGAAAAACTGTTTTTT. This sequence encodes CASSVGGGGEKLFF.

This clone appeared once. This chain links TRBV18 with TRBJ2-3; 7 bases match TRBD1. This CDR3 contains 17 residues. Per the germline V gene, CDR1 is KGHSH and CDR2 is LQKENI. The trim removed 1 base at V and 0 bases at J, leaving 7 bases unmatched. CDR3 in amino acids: CASSPQTGDYSTDTQYF. For the CDR3, the DNA is TGTGCCAGCTCACCACAAACAGGGGATTATAGCACAGATACGCAGTATTTT. Filled out from reference TRBV18 and TRBJ2-3, the complete variable domain reads NAGVMQNPRHLVRRRGQEARLRCSPMKGHSHVYWYRQLPEEGLKFMVYLQKENIIDESGMPKERFSAEFPKEGPSILRIQQVVRGDSAAYFCASSPQTGDYSTDTQYFGPGTRLTVL.

This sequence joins TRBV18 and TRBJ1-1; 7 bases align to TRBD1. The CDR3 is made up of 16 amino acids. Germline V gene data show CDR1 as KGHSH and CDR2 as LQKENI. Unmatched junction bases numbered 7, after V lost 0 bases and J lost 3 bases. The CDR3 loop reads CASSPPRGRLYTEAFF. The CDR3 DNA is TGTGCCAGCTCACCACCGAGGGGGCGCCTCTACACTGAAGCTTTCTTT.

The chain is built from TRBV10-2 and TRBJ2-3, with D possibly being TRBD1 (5 bases). Germline V gene data show CDR1 as WSHSY and CDR2 as SAAADI. Trimming shortened V by 4 bases and J by 2 bases, and 10 bases separated the two germline ends. The CDR3 is made up of 14 amino acids. The chain's CDR3 is CASSGPGPTDTQYF. CDR3 DNA: TGCGCCAGCAGTGGCCCAGGGCCCACAGATACGCAGTATTTT.

The chain combines TRBV12-3 or TRBV12-4 with TRBJ2-5; 7 bases agree with TRBD1. CDR3 size: 13 residues. The junction had 1 base not matched to a gene; V was cut back by 5 bases and J by 1 base. The CDR3 coding sequence is TGTGCCAGCAGTAGGGACAGCCAAGAGACCCAGTACTTC. The encoded protein is CASSRDSQETQYF.

The chain has TRBV18 and TRBJ2-2; 8 nucleotides agree with TRBD1. Germline-derived CDR1 and CDR2 are KGHSH and LQKENI. The CDR3 length is 14 residues. V trimming: 4 bases; J trimming: 4 bases; junction bases outside the gene matches: 2. CDR3 bases: TGTGCCAGCTCACTGGACAGGGCCACCGGGGAGCTGTTTTTT. Protein product: CASSLDRATGELFF.

The V call is TRBV6-5, the J call TRBJ1-2; the D is unclear. The V end lost 8 bases, the J end lost 5 bases, and 15 bases lay between the germline ends. In germline, CDR1 is MNHEY, CDR2 SVGAGI. The CDR3 has 13 residues. CDR3 DNA sequence: TGTGCCAGCTCAAGGCTTCGAGGGTATGGCTACACCTTC. Amino acids: CASSRLRGYGYTF.

The chain joins TRBV10-3 to TRBJ1-4; TRBD1 is a possible D gene (6 bases). Looked up from germline, CDR1 is ENHRY and CDR2 is SYGVKD. V was trimmed by 2 bases and J by 8 bases, leaving 6 bases between them. CDR3 size: 12 residues. CDR3 in amino acids: CAISERGEKLFF. The CDR3 DNA is TGTGCCATCAGTGAGAGGGGGGAAAAACTGTTTTTT.

The gene calls are TRBV28 and TRBJ2-7; maybe TRBD2 (6 bases). V was trimmed by 6 bases and J by 1 base, leaving 13 bases between them. Germline values: CDR1 MDHEN, CDR2 SYDVKM. CDR3 length equals 14 residues. CDR3 amino acids: CASRKYGGSYEQYF. CDR3 bases: TGTGCCAGCAGGAAGTATGGGGGGTCCTACGAGCAGTACTTC.

This chain uses TRBV9 with TRBJ1-1; possible D gene TRBD1, 6 bases. Trimming took 3 bases from V and 4 from J, leaving 13 bases between them. The CDR3 runs to 14 residues. CDR1 is SGDLS and CDR2 is YYNGEE in the germline V gene. The CDR3 loop is CASSAHRDRTEAFF. The CDR3 DNA is TGTGCCAGCAGCGCACACAGGGATCGCACTGAAGCTTTCTTT. Full variable domain (remainder filled in from reference TRBV9 and TRBJ1-1): DSGVTQTPKHLITATGQRVTLRCSPRSGDLSVYWYQQSLDQGLQFLIQYYNGEERAKGNILERFSAQQFPDLHSELNLSSLELGDSALYFCASSAHRDRTEAFFGQGTRLTVV.

The J gene is TRBJ2-1, the V gene TRBV27; 13 bases fit TRBD2. The CDR3 is 18 amino acids. Germline V gene lookup returns CDR1 MNHEY and CDR2 SMNVEV (reference sequence). The V gene end was trimmed by 2 bases and the J gene end by 6 bases; junction bases not matched to a gene: 10. The CDR3 spells CASSLPPRGTSGANEQFF. The DNA of the CDR3 is TGTGCCAGCAGTTTACCCCCCCGTGGGACTAGCGGGGCCAATGAGCAGTTCTTC.

This chain links TRBV12-3 or TRBV12-4 with TRBJ2-1, with 7 bases that match TRBD1. The length of the CDR3 is 12 residues. Losses at the gene ends were 5 bases for V and 15 bases for J; bases not matched to a gene: 10. CDR3 amino acids: CASSPRTGFRFF. The CDR3 DNA reads TGTGCCAGCAGTCCCCGGACAGGTTTTAGGTTCTTC.

The chain carries TRBV6-6 and TRBJ2-2; a weak D match, TRBD2 (5 bases). CDR1 and CDR2 from the germline V gene are MNHNY and SVGAGI (reference sequence). V was cut by 3 bases and J by 5 bases, with 13 bases left in between. CDR3 size: 15 residues. This CDR3 reads CASSYEGRGTGELFF. The CDR3 coding sequence is TGTGCCAGCAGTTATGAGGGCCGCGGGACCGGGGAGCTGTTTTTT.

This chain uses TRBV7-8 with TRBJ1-1; TRBD1 is a possible D gene (6 bases). This CDR3 is 14 amino acids long. CDR1 is SGHVS, CDR2 FQNEAQ, per germline. The V end lost 3 bases, the J end lost 5 bases, and 13 bases lay between the germline ends. The CDR3 region is CASSFSVQGTEAFF. In DNA form, the CDR3 reads TGTGCCAGCAGCTTTTCCGTCCAGGGGACTGAAGCTTTCTTT.

The gene calls are TRBV5-1 and TRBJ2-7; TRBD1 aligns across 10 bases. Germline CDR1 is SGHRS and CDR2 is YFSETQ. Trimming cost V 3 bases and J 0 bases; bases outside gene matches: 3. CDR3 size: 15 residues. CDR3 in amino acids: CASSWGQGSSYEQYF. In DNA form, the CDR3 reads TGCGCCAGCAGCTGGGGACAGGGGAGCTCCTACGAGCAGTACTTC.

V and J are TRBV5-6 and TRBJ1-1; TRBD1 matches 8 bases. Losses at the gene ends were 4 bases for V and 10 bases for J; bases not matched to a gene: 6. Germline lookup yields CDR1 SGHDT and CDR2 YYEEEE. The CDR3 has 12 residues. The DNA of the CDR3 is TGTGCCAGCAGCAAACAGGGGGAGGGAGCTTTCTTT. Translated: CASSKQGEGAFF.

The CDR3 loop reads CASSFGGGSTGELFF. The DNA of the CDR3 is TGTGCCAGCAGCTTTGGCGGGGGGTCCACCGGGGAGCTGTTTTTT. The J gene is TRBJ2-2, the V gene TRBV5-8; TRBD2 agrees at 8 bases. The CDR3 covers 15 residues. With 2 bases clipped from V and 4 bases from J, the junction kept 4 bases outside the gene matches. Germline V gene data show CDR1 as SGHTS and CDR2 as YDEGEE.

Concerning this clone: The junction does not match germline at one end; this may be a read error. Other nucleotide sequences from this sample produce the same CDR3. This chain uses TRBV3-1 (or the pseudogene TRBV3-2) with TRBJ2-5; no clear D gene. Germline V gene data show CDR1 as LGHDT and CDR2 as YNNKEL (reference sequence). This CDR3 has 13 amino acids. The DNA for the CDR3 is TGTGCCAGTAGCCGAGCTGCCCAAGAGACCCAGTACTTC. Amino acids: CASSRAAQETQYF.

The V gene is TRBV6-6, the J gene TRBJ2-7; 9 positions agree with TRBD2. Germline CDR1 and CDR2: MNHNY and SVGAGI (reference sequence). V lost 0 bases to trimming and J lost 3 bases; unmatched junction nucleotides: 3. The length of the CDR3 is 15 residues. CDR3 sequence (DNA): TGTGCCAGCAGTTACTCGGGACTAGCTAACTACGAGCAGTACTTC. This encodes CASSYSGLANYEQYF.

This chain uses TRBV4-1 with TRBJ2-1; D uncertain. Germline V gene data show CDR1 as MGHRA and CDR2 as YSYEKL. The CDR3 covers 12 residues. The V end lost 4 bases, the J end lost 7 bases, and 8 bases lay between the germline ends. CDR3 in amino acids: CASSPDNNEQFF. The CDR3 DNA reads TGCGCCAGCAGCCCAGACAATAATGAGCAGTTCTTC.